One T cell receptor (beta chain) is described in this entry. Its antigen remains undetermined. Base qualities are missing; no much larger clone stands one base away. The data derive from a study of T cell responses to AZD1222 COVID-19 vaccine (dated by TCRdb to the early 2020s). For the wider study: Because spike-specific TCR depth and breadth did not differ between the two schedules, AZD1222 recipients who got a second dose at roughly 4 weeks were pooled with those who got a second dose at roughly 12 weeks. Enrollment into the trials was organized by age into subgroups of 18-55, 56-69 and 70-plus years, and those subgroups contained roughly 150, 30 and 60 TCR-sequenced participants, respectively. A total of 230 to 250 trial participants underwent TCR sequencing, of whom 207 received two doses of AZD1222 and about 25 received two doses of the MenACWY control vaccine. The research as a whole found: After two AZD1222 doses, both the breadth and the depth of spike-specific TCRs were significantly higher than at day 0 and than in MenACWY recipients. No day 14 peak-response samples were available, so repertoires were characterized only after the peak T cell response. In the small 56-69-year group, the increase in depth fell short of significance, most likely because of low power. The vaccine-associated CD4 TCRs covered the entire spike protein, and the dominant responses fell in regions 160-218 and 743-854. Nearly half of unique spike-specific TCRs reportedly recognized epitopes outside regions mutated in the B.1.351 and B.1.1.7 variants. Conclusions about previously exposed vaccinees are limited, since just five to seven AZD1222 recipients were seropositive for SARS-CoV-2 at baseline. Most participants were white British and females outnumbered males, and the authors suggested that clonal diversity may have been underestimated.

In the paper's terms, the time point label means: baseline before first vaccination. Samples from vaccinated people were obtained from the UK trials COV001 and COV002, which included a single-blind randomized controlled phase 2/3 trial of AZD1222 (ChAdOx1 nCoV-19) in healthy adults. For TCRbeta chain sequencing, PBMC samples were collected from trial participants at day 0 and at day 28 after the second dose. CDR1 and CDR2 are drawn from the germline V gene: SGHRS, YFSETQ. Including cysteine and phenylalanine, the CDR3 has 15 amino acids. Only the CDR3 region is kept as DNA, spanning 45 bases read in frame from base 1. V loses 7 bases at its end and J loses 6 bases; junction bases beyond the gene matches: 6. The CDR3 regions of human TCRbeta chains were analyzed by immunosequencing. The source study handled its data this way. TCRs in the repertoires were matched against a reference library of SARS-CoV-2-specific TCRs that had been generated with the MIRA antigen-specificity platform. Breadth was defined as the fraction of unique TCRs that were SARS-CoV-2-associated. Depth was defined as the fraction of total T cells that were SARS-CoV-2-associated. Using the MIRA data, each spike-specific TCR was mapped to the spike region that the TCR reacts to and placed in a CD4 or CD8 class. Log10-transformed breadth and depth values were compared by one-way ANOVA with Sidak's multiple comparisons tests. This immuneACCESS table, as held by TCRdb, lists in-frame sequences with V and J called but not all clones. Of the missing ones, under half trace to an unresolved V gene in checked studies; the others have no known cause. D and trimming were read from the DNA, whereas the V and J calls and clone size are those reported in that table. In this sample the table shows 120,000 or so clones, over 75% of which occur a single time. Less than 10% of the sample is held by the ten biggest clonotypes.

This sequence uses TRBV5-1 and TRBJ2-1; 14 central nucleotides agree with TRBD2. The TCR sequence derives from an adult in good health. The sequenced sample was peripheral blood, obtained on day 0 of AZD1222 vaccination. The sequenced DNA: TGCGCCAGCGGCGTGGGACTAGCGGGAGTCAATGAGCAGTTCTTC. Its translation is CASGVGLAGVNEQFF. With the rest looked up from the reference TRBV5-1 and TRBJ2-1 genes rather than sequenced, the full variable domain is KAGVTQTPRYLIKTRGQQVTLSCSPISGHRSVSWYQQTPGQGLQFLFEYFSETQRNKGNFPGRFSGRQFSNSRSEMNVSTLELGDSALYLCASGVGLAGVNEQFFGPGTRLTVL.